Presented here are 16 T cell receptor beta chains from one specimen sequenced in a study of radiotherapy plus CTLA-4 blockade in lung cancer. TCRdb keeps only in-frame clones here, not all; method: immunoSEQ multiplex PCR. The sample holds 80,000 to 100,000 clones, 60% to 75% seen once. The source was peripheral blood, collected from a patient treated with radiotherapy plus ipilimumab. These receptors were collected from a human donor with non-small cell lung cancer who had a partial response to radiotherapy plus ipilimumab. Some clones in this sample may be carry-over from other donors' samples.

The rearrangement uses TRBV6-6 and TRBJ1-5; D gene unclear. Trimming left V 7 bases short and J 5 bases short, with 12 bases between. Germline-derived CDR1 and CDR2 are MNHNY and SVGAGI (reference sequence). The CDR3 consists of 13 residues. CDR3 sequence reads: CASTFSRDQPQHF. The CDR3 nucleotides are TGTGCCAGCACATTCTCCCGGGATCAGCCCCAGCATTTT.

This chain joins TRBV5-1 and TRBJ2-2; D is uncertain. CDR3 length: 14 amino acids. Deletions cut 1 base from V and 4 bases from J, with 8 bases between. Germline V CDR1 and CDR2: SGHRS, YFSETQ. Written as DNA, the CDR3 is TGCGCCAGCAGCTTGCAGCGTGGCACCGGGGAGCTGTTTTTT. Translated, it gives CASSLQRGTGELFF.

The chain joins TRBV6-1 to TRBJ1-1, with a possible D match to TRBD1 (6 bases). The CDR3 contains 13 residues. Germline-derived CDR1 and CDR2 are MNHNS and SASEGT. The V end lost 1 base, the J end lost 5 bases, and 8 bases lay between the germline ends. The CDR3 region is CASSEEGVTEAFF. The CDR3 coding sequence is TGTGCCAGCAGTGAAGAGGGGGTGACTGAAGCTTTCTTT.

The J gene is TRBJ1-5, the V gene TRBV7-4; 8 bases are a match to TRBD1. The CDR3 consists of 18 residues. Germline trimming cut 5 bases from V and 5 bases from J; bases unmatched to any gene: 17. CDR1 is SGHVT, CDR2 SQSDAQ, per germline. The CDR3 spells CASSSSDREVPLYQPQHF. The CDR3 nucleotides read TGTGCCAGCAGCAGCTCGGACAGGGAGGTCCCACTATATCAGCCCCAGCATTTT.

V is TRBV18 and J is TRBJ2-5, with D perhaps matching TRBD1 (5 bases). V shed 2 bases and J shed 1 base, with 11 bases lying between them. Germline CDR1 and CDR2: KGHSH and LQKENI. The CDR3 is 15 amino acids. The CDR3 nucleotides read TGTGCCAGCTCACCATTTCCGACAGCCCAAGAGACCCAGTACTTC. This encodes CASSPFPTAQETQYF.

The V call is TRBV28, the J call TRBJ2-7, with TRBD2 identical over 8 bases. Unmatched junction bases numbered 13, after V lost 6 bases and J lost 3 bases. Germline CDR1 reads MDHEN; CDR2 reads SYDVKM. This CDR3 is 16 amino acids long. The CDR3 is CASSTPGRGYRYEQYF. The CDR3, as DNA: TGTGCCAGCAGCACCCCCGGGAGGGGCTACCGCTACGAGCAGTACTTC.

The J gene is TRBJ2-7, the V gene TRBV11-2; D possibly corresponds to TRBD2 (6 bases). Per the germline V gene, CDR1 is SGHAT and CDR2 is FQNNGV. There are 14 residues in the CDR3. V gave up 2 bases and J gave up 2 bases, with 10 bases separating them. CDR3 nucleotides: TGTGCCAGCAGCTTAATCGGGAGTACCTACGAGCAGTACTTC. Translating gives CASSLIGSTYEQYF.

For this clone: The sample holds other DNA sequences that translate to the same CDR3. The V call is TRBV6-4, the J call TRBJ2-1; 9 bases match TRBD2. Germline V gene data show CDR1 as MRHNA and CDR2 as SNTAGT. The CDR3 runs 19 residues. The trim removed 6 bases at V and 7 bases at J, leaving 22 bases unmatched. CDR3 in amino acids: CASSALGGRGGFIRNEQFF. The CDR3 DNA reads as TGTGCCAGCAGCGCCCTCGGCGGGCGGGGGGGCTTTATTCGGAATGAGCAGTTCTTC.

The CDR3 coding sequence is TGTGCCAGCACCGGGACAGGGAGGGCTGAAGCTTTCTTT. Amino acid sequence: CASTGTGRAEAFF. The rearrangement uses TRBV2 and TRBJ1-1, with 9 positions matching TRBD1. Germline V lookup: CDR1 SNHLY, CDR2 FYNNEI. The CDR3 runs 13 residues. Trimming at V came to 7 bases and at J to 6 bases, leaving 6 bases not matched to a gene.

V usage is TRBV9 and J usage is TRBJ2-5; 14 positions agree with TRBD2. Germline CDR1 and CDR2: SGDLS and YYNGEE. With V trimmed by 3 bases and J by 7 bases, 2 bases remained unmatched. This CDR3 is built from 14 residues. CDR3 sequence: CASSETSGGVTQYF. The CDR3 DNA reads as TGTGCCAGCAGCGAGACTAGCGGGGGGGTGACCCAGTACTTC.

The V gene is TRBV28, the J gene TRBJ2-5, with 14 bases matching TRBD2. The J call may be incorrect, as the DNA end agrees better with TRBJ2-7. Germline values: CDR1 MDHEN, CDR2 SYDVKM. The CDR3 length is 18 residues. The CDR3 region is CASRRRTSGRSVTYEQYF. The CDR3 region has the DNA TGTGCCAGCAGAAGACGGACTAGCGGGAGGTCCGTTACCTACGAGCAGTACTTC.

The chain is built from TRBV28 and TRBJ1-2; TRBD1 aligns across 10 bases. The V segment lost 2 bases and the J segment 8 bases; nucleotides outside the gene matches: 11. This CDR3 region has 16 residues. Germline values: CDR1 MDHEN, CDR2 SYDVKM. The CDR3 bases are TGTGCCAGCAGTTTAAGGGGTGTGGGACAGGGGTCCGGCTACACCTTC. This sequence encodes CASSLRGVGQGSGYTF.

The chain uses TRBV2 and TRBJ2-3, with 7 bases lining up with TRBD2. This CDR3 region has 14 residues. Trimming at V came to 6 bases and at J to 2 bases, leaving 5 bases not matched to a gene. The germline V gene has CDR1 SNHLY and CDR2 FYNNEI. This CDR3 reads CASSALAHTDTQYF. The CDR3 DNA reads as TGTGCCAGCAGCGCACTAGCGCACACAGATACGCAGTATTTT.

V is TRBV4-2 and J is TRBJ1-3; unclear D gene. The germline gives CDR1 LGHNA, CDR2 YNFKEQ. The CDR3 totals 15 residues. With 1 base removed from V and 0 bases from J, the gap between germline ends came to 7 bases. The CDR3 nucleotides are TGTGCCAGCAGCCAAGTGCAGGCCTCTGGAAACACCATATATTTT. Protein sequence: CASSQVQASGNTIYF.

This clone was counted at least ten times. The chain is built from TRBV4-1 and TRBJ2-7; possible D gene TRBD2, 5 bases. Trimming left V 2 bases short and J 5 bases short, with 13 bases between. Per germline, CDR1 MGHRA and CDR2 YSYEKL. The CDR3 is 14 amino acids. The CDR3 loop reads CASSQFPDFDEQYF. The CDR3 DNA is TGCGCCAGCAGCCAATTCCCGGACTTCGACGAGCAGTACTTC.

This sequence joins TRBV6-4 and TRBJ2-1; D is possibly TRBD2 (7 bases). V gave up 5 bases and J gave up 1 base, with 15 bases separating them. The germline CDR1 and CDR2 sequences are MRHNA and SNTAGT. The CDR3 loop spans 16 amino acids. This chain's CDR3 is CASSPQGRGSYNEQFF. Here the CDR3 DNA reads TGTGCCAGCAGTCCTCAGGGGAGGGGTTCCTACAATGAGCAGTTCTTC.